Below, one T cell receptor beta chain is given with its context. No cognate antigen has been identified for it. No much larger clonotype is one base removed from it; base qualities were not supplied. V is cut back by 7 bases and J by 6 bases, with 6 bases in the junction unmatched. From cysteine to phenylalanine, the CDR3 is 14 amino acids long. Left in the record is the CDR3 DNA by itself, 42 bases read in frame from the first base. The germline V gene specifies SNHLY as CDR1 and FYNNEI as CDR2. The data are from a study of vaccination and CD4 T cells after COVID-19 (dated by TCRdb to about 2022). Regarding the complete study: SARS-CoV-2 positivity had been established in the convalescent patients by nasal swab PCR, and mild disease was recorded in roughly ten of these patients and severe disease in one. The convalescent cohort comprised six males and four females, including two Hispanic individuals, seven Caucasians, two Asians and one multiracial person. Two doses of either the Pfizer-BioNTech BNT162b2 vaccine (n=8) or the Moderna mRNA-1273 vaccine (n=2) were administered to participants. Post-COVID blood samples were collected from convalescent patients a median of approximately 93 days after diagnosis, with a range of about 35 to 161 days. Post-vaccine blood samples were collected a median of around 70 days after the second vaccine dose, ranging from about 13 to 250 days. Culture stimuli were overlapping spike peptide pools from SARS-CoV-2 and from the common cold coronaviruses HCoV-NL63, HCoV-OC43 and HCoV-229E. Control cultures received a CEFX viral epitope pool as the positive control, an HIV-1 Nef peptide pool as the negative control, or no peptide. In around ten COVID-19 convalescent patients and 4 infection-naive healthy vaccine recipients, the spike-specific CD4+ TCR repertoire before mRNA vaccination was compared with the repertoire after mRNA vaccination.

What the research found in general, with its limitations: The study included relatively few convalescent patients and did not analyze early timepoints after natural infection. In convalescent patients, nearly all vaccine-specific clones (304 of 307) were found to be mono-reactive for SARS-CoV-2 spike rather than cross-reactive with common cold coronaviruses. Although the median number of SARS-CoV-2-reactive clonotypes went up from more than 20 after infection to some 37 after vaccination, the increase was not significant. In convalescent patients, a median 86.3% of post-vaccine SARS-CoV-2-reactive clones were detected only after vaccination, suggesting vaccine-specific priming.

According to the study, the label for this sample's treatment or condition signals: approximately 9-day PBMC culture with coronavirus spike peptide pools or control peptides (ViraFEST assay). To expand antigen-specific T cells with peptide pools and then pick out the expanded clonotypes through TCR sequencing, the study relied on the ViraFEST assay. The convalescent patients' positive SARS-CoV-2 PCR tests fell between March and December 2020, which was before the Alpha, Beta and Delta variants emerged in the United States. Each well held 1.5 million to 2.5 million PBMCs cultured with roughly 10 ug/ml peptide pools in IMDM containing around 5% human AB serum and 8 to 10 IU/ml IL-2. Half of the culture medium was replaced with fresh IL-2-containing medium on days 3 and 7. CD4+ T cells were isolated after roughly 10 days of culture through negative selection using the EasySep CD4+ T cell isolation kit. PBMCs were separated from whole blood using Ficoll-Paque Plus gradient centrifugation and then either used fresh or cryopreserved at -140C. Triplicate wells were generally used for each culture condition.

The library was generated by PCR. DNA from cultured CD4+ T cells underwent TCR sequencing with the Oncomine TCR Beta short-read assay at the Johns Hopkins FTIC core. The QIAamp micro DNA kit was used to extract genomic DNA from the cultured CD4+ T cells. Oncomine TCR Beta libraries from cultured CD4+ T cells were pooled using unique dual indexes and sequenced on an Illumina iSeq 100. In the original analysis: Non-productive sequences were removed, and CDR3s that did not start with C, did not end with F or W, or were shorter than 7 amino acids were discarded. The MANAFEST web application was used to identify antigen-specific clonotypes by comparing peptide-stimulated wells against reference wells and other culture wells. Positive clones required FDR below 0.05, an odds ratio above 5, and productive frequency above 0.1% in at least two of three replicate wells. A clonotype counted as cross-reactive if it showed significant expansion both in the SARS-CoV-2 spike wells and in at least one common cold coronavirus spike condition. Similarity between CDR3 sequences was evaluated in R version 3.6.1 using Levenshtein distances (stringdist) and unrooted phylogenetic trees (ape). TCRdb took the public reads, trimmed them with fastp at Q25, ran MiXCR for clone calling and kept in-frame beta chains. Rows merge per CDR3 protein into single entries with the most common DNA and genes. The V and J calls follow TCRdb's processing rather than the paper's. The sample has over 10,000 distinct CDR3 sequences on record, approximately 56% of them singletons. The ten largest clones add up to roughly a sixth of the sample.

The rearrangement joined TRBV2 to TRBJ1-4; TRBD1 aligns with 9 central bases. Sequenced: CD4+ T cells from blood, cultured in vitro. This TCR derives from a human donor who had recovered from COVID-19. The CDR3 protein sequence reads: CASTVGQGHEKLFF. The nucleotides read TGTGCCAGCACTGTGGGACAGGGACATGAAAAACTGTTTTTT. The full variable domain, with segments outside the CDR3 supplied by the reference TRBV2 and TRBJ1-4 proteins, appears as EPEVTQTPSHQVTQMGQEVILRCVPISNHLYFYWYRQILGQKVEFLVSFYNNEISEKSEIFDDQFSVERPDGSNFTLKIRSTKLEDSAMYFCASTVGQGHEKLFFGSGTQLSVL.